This T cell receptor (beta chain) emerged from a study of blood T cell repertoires in COVID-19. Participants' own reports of clinical history determined their cohort assignment. Two negative PCRs, clearance, or symptom resolution had been documented for recovered Cohort 3 donors. The table came from immunoSEQ multiplex PCR; TCRdb's copy has only in-frame clones and leaves some out. The table lists around 250,000 clones, around four fifths of them singletons, with approximately 15% in the top ten. CDR1 and CDR2 (germline): SNHLY, FYNNEI. V dropped 3 bases and J dropped 2 bases, with 8 bases sitting between them. This CDR3 has 13 residues.

Sequencing input: PBMCs or T cells enriched from blood (not recorded which). The receptor was derived from a middle-aged man who had recovered from COVID-19. V usage is TRBV2 and J usage is TRBJ2-7; D might be TRBD2 (5 bases). DNA for the CDR3: TGTGCCAGCAGTGAGGGAGATACCTACGAGCAGTACTTC. Translating it yields CASSEGDTYEQYF.